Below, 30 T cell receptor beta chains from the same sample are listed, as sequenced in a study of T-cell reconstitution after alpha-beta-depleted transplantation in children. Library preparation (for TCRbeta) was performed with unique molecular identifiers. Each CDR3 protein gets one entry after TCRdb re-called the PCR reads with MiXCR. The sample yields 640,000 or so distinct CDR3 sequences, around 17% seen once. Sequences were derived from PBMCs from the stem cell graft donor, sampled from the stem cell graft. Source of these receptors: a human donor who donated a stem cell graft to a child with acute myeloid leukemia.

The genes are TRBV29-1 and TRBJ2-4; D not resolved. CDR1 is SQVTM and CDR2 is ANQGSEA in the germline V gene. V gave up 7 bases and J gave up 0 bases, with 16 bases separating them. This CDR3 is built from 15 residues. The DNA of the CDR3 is TGCAGCGCTTCTGTCCCGTCCGTAGCCAAAAACATTCAGTACTTC. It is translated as CSASVPSVAKNIQYF.

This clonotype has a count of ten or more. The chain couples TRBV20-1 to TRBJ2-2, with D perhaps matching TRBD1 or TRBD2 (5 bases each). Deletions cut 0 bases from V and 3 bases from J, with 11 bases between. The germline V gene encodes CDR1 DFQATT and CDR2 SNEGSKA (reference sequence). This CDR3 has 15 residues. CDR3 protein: CSARDPGDHTGELFF. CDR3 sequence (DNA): TGCAGTGCTAGAGACCCCGGGGACCACACCGGGGAGCTGTTTTTT.

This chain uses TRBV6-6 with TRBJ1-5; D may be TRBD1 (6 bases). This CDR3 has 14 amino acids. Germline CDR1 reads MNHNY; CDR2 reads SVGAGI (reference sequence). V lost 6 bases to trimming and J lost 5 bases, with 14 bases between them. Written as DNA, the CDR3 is TGTGCCAGCAGCTGGACAGAGCCCTATCAGCCCCAGCATTTT. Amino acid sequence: CASSWTEPYQPQHF.

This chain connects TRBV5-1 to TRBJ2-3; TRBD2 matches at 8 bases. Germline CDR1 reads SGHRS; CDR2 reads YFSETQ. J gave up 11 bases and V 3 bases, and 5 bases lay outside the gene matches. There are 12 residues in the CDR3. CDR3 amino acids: CASSSTSEKQYF. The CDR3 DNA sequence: TGCGCCAGCAGCTCGACTAGCGAGAAGCAGTATTTT.

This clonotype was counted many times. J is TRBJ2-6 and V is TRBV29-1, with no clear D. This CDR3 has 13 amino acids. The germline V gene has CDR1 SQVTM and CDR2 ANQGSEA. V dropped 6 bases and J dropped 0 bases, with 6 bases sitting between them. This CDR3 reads CSVADSGANVLTF. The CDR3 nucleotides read TGCAGCGTCGCCGACTCTGGGGCCAACGTCCTGACTTTC.

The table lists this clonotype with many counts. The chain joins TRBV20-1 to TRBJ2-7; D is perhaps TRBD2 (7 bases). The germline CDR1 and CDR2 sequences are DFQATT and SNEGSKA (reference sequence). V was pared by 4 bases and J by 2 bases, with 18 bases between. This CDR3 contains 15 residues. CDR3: CSATGGARGAYEQYV. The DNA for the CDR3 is TGCAGTGCTACGGGGGGCGCAAGGGGGGCCTACGAGCAGTACGTC.

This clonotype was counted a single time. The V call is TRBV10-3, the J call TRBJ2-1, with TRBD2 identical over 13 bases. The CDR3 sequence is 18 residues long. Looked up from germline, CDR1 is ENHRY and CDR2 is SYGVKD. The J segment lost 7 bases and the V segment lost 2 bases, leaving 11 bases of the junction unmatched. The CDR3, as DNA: TGTGCCATCAGTGAGCGCCCGACTAGCGGGGGGCTCATAAATGAGCAGTTCTTC. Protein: CAISERPTSGGLINEQFF.

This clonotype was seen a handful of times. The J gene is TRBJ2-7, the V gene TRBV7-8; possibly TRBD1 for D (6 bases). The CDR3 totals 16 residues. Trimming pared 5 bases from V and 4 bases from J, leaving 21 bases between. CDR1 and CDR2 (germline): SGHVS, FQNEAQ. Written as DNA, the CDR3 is TGTGCCAGCAGCCCCACCACAGGGTCCCCAACTTACGAGCAGTACGTC. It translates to CASSPTTGSPTYEQYV.

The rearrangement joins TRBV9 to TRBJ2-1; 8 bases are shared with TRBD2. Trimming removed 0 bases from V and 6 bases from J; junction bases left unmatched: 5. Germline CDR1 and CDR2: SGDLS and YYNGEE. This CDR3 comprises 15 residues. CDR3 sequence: CASSVEISGVNEQFF. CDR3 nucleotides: TGTGCCAGCAGCGTAGAGATTAGCGGGGTCAATGAGCAGTTCTTC.

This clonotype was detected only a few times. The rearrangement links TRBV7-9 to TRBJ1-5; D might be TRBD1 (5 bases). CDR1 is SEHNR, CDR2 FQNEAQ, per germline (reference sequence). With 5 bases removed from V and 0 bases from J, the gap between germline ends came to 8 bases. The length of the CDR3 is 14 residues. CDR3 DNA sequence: TGTGCCAGCAGCATTGGGGGTAGCAATCAGCCCCAGCATTTT. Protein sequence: CASSIGGSNQPQHF.

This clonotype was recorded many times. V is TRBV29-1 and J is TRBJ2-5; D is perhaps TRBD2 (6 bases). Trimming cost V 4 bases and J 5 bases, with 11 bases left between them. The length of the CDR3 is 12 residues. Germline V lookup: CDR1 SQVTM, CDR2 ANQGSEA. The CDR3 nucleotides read TGCAGCGTTGGACTAGAGGGTGAGACCCAGTACTTC. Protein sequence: CSVGLEGETQYF.

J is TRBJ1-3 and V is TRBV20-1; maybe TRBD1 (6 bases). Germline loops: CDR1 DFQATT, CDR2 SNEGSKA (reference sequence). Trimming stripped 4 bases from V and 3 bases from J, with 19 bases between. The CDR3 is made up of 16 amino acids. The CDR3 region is CSAILSGAAHGNTIYF. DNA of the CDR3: TGCAGTGCTATCCTATCAGGGGCGGCCCATGGAAACACCATATATTTT.

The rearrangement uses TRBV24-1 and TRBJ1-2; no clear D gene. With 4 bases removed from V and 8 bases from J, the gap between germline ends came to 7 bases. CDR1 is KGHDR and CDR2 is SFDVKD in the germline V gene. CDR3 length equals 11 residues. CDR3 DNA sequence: TGTGCCACCAGTGAAAGCAGCGGCTACACCTTC. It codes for CATSESSGYTF.

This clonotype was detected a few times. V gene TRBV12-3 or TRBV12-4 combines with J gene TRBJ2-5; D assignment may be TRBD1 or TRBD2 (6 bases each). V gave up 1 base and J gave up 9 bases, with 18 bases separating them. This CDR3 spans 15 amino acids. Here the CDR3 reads CASSLGGGTEWAQYF. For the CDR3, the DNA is TGTGCCAGCAGTTTAGGAGGGGGGACGGAGTGGGCCCAGTACTTC.

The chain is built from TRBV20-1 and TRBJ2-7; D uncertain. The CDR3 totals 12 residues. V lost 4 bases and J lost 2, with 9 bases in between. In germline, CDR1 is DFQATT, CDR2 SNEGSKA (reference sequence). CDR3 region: CSATGGPYEQYF. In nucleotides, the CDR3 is TGCAGTGCTACGGGCGGACCCTACGAGCAGTACTTC.

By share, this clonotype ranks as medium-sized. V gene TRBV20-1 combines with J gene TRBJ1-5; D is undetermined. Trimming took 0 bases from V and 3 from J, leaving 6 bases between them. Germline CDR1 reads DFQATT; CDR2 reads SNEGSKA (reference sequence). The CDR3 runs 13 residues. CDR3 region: CSAREQINQPQHF. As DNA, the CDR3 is TGCAGTGCTAGAGAACAGATCAATCAGCCCCAGCATTTT.

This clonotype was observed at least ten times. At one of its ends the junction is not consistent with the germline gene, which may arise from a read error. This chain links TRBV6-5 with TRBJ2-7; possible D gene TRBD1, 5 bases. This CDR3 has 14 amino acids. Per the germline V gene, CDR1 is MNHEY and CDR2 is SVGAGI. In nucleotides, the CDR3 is TGTGCCAGCAGTTACACCCCTACTTTTGACAGACGAGACTTC. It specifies CASSYTPTFDRRDF.

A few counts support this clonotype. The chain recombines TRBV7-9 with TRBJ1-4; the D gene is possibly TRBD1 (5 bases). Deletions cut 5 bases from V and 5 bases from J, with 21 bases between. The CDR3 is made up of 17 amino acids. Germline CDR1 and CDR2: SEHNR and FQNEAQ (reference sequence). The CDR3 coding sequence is TGTGCCAGCAGCGCAGGAGCCCGACATTGGGGGAATGAAAAACTGTTTTTT. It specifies CASSAGARHWGNEKLFF. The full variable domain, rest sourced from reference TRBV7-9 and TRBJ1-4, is DTGVSQNPRHKITKRGQNVTFRCDPISEHNRLYWYRQTLGQGPEFLTYFQNEAQLEKSRLLSDRFSAERPKGSFSTLEIQRTEQGDSAMYLCASSAGARHWGNEKLFFGSGTQLSVL.

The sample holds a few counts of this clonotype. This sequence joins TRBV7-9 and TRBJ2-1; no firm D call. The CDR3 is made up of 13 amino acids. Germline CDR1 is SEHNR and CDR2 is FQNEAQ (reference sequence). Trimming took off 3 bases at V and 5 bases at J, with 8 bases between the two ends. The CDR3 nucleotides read TGTGCCAGCAGCTTGGGCATCCACAATGAGCAGTTCTTC. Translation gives CASSLGIHNEQFF. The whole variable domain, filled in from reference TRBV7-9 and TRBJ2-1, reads DTGVSQNPRHKITKRGQNVTFRCDPISEHNRLYWYRQTLGQGPEFLTYFQNEAQLEKSRLLSDRFSAERPKGSFSTLEIQRTEQGDSAMYLCASSLGIHNEQFFGPGTRLTVL.

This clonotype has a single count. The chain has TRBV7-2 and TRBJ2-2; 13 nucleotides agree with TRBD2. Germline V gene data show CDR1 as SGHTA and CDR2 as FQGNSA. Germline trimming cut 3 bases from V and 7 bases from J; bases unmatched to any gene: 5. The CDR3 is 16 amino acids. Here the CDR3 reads CASSLGLAGTRGELFF. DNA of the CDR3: TGTGCCAGCAGCTTGGGACTAGCGGGGACCCGCGGGGAGCTGTTTTTT. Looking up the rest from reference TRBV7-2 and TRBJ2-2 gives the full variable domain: GAGVSQSPSNKVTEKGKDVELRCDPISGHTALYWYRQSLGQGLEFLIYFQGNSAPDKSGLPSDRFSAERTGGSVSTLTIQRTQQEDSAVYLCASSLGLAGTRGELFFGEGSRLTVL.

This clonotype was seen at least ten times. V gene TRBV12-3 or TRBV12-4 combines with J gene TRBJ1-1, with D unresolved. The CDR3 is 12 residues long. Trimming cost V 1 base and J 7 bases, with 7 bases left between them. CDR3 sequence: CASSLVWSEAFF. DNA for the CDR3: TGTGCCAGCAGTTTAGTTTGGAGTGAAGCTTTCTTT.

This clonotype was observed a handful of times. The CDR3: CASSSPNSGGQETQYF. The CDR3 coding sequence is TGTGCCAGCAGTTCCCCTAATTCTGGGGGCCAAGAGACCCAGTACTTC. This sequence joins TRBV12-3 or TRBV12-4 and TRBJ2-5; D might be TRBD1 or TRBD2, each matching 5 bases. V lost 4 bases and J lost 1, with 16 bases in between. The CDR3 loop spans 16 amino acids.

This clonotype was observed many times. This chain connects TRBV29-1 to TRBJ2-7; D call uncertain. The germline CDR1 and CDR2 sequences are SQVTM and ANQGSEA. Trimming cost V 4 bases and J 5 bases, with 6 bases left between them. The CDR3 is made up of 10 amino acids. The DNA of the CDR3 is TGCAGCGTTGGAGATAACGAGCAGTACTTC. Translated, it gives CSVGDNEQYF.

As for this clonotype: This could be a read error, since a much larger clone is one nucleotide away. The CDR3 DNA sequence: TGTGCCAGCAGCAACCTACACCGGGACAGTGTTAACAGCGGGGAGCTGTTTTTT. Its translation is CASSNLHRDSVNSGELFF. V usage is TRBV7-7 and J usage is TRBJ2-2, with TRBD1 identical over 7 bases. CDR1 is SSHAT and CDR2 is FNYEAQ in the germline V gene (reference sequence). The CDR3 is 18 residues long.

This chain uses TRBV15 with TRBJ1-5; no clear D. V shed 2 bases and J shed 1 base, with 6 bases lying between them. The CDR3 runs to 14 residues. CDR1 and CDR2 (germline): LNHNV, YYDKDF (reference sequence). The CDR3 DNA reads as TGTGCCACCAGCAGATTAATCAGCAATCAGCCCCAGCATTTT. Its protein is CATSRLISNQPQHF.

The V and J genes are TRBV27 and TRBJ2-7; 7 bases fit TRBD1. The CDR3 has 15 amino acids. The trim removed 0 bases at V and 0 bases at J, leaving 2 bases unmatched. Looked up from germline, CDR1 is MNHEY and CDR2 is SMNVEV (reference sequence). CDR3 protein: CASSLSGQFSYEQYF. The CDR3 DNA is TGTGCCAGCAGTTTATCGGGACAGTTCTCCTACGAGCAGTACTTC.

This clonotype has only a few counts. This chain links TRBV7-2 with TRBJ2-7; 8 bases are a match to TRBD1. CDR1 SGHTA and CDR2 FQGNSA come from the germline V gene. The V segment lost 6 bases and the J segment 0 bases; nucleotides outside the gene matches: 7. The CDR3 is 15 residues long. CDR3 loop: CASRLDRASSYEQYF. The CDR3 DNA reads TGTGCCAGCAGGTTGGACAGGGCGAGCTCCTACGAGCAGTACTTC.

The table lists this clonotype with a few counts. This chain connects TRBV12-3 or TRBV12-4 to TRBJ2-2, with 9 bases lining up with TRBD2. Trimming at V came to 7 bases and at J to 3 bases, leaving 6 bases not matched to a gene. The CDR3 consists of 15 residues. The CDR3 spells CASTKRGVDTGELFF. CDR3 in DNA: TGTGCCAGCACCAAGCGGGGGGTTGACACCGGGGAGCTGTTTTTT.

CDR3 coding DNA: TGTGCCAGCAGCTTGGCCGCGCAGGCGAACACCGGGGAGCTGTTTTTT. It translates to CASSLAAQANTGELFF. This rearrangement joins TRBV5-5 to TRBJ2-2; D is ambiguous. The CDR3 runs 16 residues. The germline V gene has CDR1 SGHKS and CDR2 YYEKEE (reference sequence). V gave up 0 bases and J gave up 0 bases, with 9 bases separating them.

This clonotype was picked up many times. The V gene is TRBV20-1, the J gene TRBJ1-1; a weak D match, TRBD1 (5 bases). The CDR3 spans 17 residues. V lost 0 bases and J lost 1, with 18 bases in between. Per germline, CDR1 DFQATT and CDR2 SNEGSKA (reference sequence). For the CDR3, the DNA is TGCAGTGCTAGAGACCCTCAAAAGGGGAGCGCGAACACTGAAGCTTTCTTT. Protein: CSARDPQKGSANTEAFF.